There are many counts of the clone carrying this TCR beta chain. Once RNA had been extracted, it was reverse transcribed into cDNA to act as the sequencing template. Only in-frame clones appear in the TCRdb table, and some are missing; sequencing was by immunoSEQ multiplex PCR. The table records about 92,000 clones, about 40% of them present only once. Documented treatment: oral pan-JAK inhibitor, 5-10 mg twice daily. The sample belongs to a study of CD8+ T cells in alopecia areata. Study information: By percentage of affected scalp area, the severity of treated patients was scored.

This CDR3 contains 14 residues. V was cut by 0 bases and J by 2 bases, with 7 bases left in between. The V gene's germline CDR1 is SGHRS and CDR2 YFSETQ. The chain carries TRBV5-1 and TRBJ2-3, with D hard to call. This clonotype was sampled from a human donor with alopecia areata. The sequenced sample was CD8+ T cells sorted from blood, obtained at week 24, from a patient treated with tofacitinib. The CDR3 nucleotides are TGCGCCAGCAGCTTGGAGTCCTACACAGATACGCAGTATTTT. Protein: CASSLESYTDTQYF. Full variable domain (missing parts from reference TRBV5-1 and TRBJ2-3): KAGVTQTPRYLIKTRGQQVTLSCSPISGHRSVSWYQQTPGQGLQFLFEYFSETQRNKGNFPGRFSGRQFSNSRSEMNVSTLELGDSALYLCASSLESYTDTQYFGPGTRLTVL.